This passage covers 20 T cell receptor beta chains from one sample sequenced in a study of B cell selection in AIRE deficiency. TCRdb keeps only in-frame clones here, not all; method: immunoSEQ multiplex PCR. The sample gives 15,000 or so clones, 93% of which show up once; 1.1% is in the top ten. Regulatory T cells were sorted as CD4+CD25hiCD127low/negative. Sequencing was performed on Tregs sorted from PBMCs. All receptors derive from a human donor with AIRE deficiency.

The chain links TRBV4-3 to TRBJ2-7; tentatively, D is TRBD2 (5 bases). CDR1 and CDR2 (germline): LGHNA, YSLEER. V lost 3 bases, J lost 2 bases, and 14 bases lay in between. The CDR3 runs to 15 residues. CDR3 nucleotide sequence: TGCGCCAGCAGCCAGATCCCCAGCGGTCCCTACGAGCAGTACTTC. This codes for CASSQIPSGPYEQYF.

The chain couples TRBV5-5 to TRBJ2-7; perhaps TRBD2 as D (5 bases). Looked up from germline, CDR1 is SGHKS and CDR2 is YYEKEE (reference sequence). CDR3 size: 15 residues. Trimming removed 3 bases from V and 7 bases from J, with 20 bases in between. CDR3 loop: CASSSFTSFGEEQYF. The DNA for the CDR3 is TGTGCCAGCAGCTCCTTCACTAGTTTCGGGGAGGAGCAGTACTTC.

V usage is TRBV18 and J usage is TRBJ2-1; 10 bases match TRBD2. This CDR3 is built from 15 residues. The V segment lost 1 base and the J segment 6 bases; nucleotides outside the gene matches: 3. Germline-derived CDR1 and CDR2 are KGHSH and LQKENI. Written as DNA, the CDR3 is TGTGCCAGCTCACCACAACTAGCGGGAACCAATGAGCAGTTCTTC. This gives the protein CASSPQLAGTNEQFF.

J is TRBJ2-7 and V is TRBV7-9; D is perhaps TRBD1 or TRBD2 (5 bases each). From germline, CDR1 is SEHNR and CDR2 FQNEAQ (reference sequence). The CDR3 spans 14 residues. Trimming shortened V by 3 bases and J by 5 bases, and 14 bases separated the two germline ends. CDR3: CASSFDRGTDEQYF. In DNA form, the CDR3 reads TGTGCCAGCAGCTTCGACCGGGGCACTGACGAGCAGTACTTC.

The V and J genes are TRBV29-1 and TRBJ2-1; D might be TRBD2 (5 bases). The CDR3 length is 12 residues. CDR1 SQVTM and CDR2 ANQGSEA come from the germline V gene. Trimming cost V 3 bases and J 4 bases, with 7 bases left between them. CDR3 coding DNA: TGCAGCGTTGACAGGACTTACAATGAGCAGTTCTTC. Its protein product is CSVDRTYNEQFF.

This clone was detected once. V and J are TRBV6-4 and TRBJ2-1; 11 nucleotides line up with TRBD2. CDR1 is MRHNA and CDR2 is SNTAGT in the germline V gene. The CDR3 is made up of 15 amino acids. The ends lost 6 bases at V and 5 bases at J; junction bases unmatched: 6. In nucleotides, the CDR3 is TGTGCCAGCAGCATCACTAGCGGGAGTCACAATGAGCAGTTCTTC. Translating it yields CASSITSGSHNEQFF.

The CDR3 region is CAWRGRLGGGTYEQYF. The DNA for the CDR3 is TGTGCCTGGAGAGGGAGGCTAGGCGGTGGGACCTACGAGCAGTACTTC. The V gene is TRBV30, the J gene TRBJ2-7; D perhaps matches TRBD2 (6 bases). Looked up from germline, CDR1 is GTSNPN and CDR2 is SVGIG (reference sequence). Trimming cost V 3 bases and J 2 bases, with 20 bases left between them. The CDR3 spans 16 residues.

This chain links TRBV29-1 with TRBJ1-1; 7 nucleotides line up with TRBD1. V trimming: 6 bases; J trimming: 0 bases; junction bases outside the gene matches: 7. The CDR3 contains 14 residues. Germline V CDR1 and CDR2: SQVTM, ANQGSEA. CDR3 protein: CSVGRGQMNTEAFF. CDR3 in DNA: TGCAGCGTGGGTAGGGGACAGATGAACACTGAAGCTTTCTTT.

In DNA form, the CDR3 reads TGCGCCAGCAGCTTCGACCGGGCCACAGATACGCAGTATTTT. As protein: CASSFDRATDTQYF. The chain has TRBV5-1 and TRBJ2-3; no reliable D call. Trimming shortened V by 2 bases and J by 2 bases, and 9 bases separated the two germline ends. The length of the CDR3 is 14 residues. The germline gives CDR1 SGHRS, CDR2 YFSETQ.

The chain couples TRBV7-2 to TRBJ2-3, with unresolved D. The ends were cut back, 1 base at V and 7 bases at J, with 12 bases in the middle. CDR1 SGHTA and CDR2 FQGNSA come from the germline V gene. This CDR3 has 14 residues. In DNA, the CDR3 is TGTGCCAGCAGCTTAGAGAGGACCACGAATACGCAGTATTTT. It codes for CASSLERTTNTQYF.

The chain recombines TRBV7-2 with TRBJ2-5; the D gene is possibly TRBD2 (6 bases). Per germline, CDR1 SGHTA and CDR2 FQGNSA. This CDR3 region has 13 residues. Trimming left V 3 bases short and J 2 bases short, with 7 bases between. The CDR3 bases are TGTGCCAGCAGCTTCGGGGGTCAAGAGACCCAGTACTTC. This gives the protein CASSFGGQETQYF.

The rearrangement uses TRBV7-8 and TRBJ2-7; D may be TRBD2 (6 bases). CDR3 length: 14 amino acids. Between the trimmed V and J ends, which lost 1 base and 5 bases, there was a span of 12 bases. Per germline, CDR1 SGHVS and CDR2 FQNEAQ. In DNA form, the CDR3 reads TGTGCCAGCAGCTTAGTCGGGAGTCGTAACGAGCAGTACTTC. Protein sequence: CASSLVGSRNEQYF.

J is TRBJ2-7 and V is TRBV28, with TRBD2 matching over 12 bases. Germline values: CDR1 MDHEN, CDR2 SYDVKM. CDR3 length: 14 amino acids. Losses at the gene ends were 6 bases for V and 5 bases for J; bases not matched to a gene: 5. The CDR3 loop is CASRTSGRSDEQYF. In DNA form, the CDR3 reads TGTGCCAGCAGGACTAGCGGGAGATCGGACGAGCAGTACTTC.

The CDR3 sequence is CASSLDVGVTFGEQFF. Written as DNA, the CDR3 is TGTGCCAGCAGCTTAGACGTGGGAGTGACCTTCGGGGAGCAGTTCTTC. The V and J genes are TRBV7-2 and TRBJ2-1; perhaps TRBD2 as D (5 bases). CDR1 and CDR2 from the germline V gene are SGHTA and FQGNSA. The CDR3 spans 16 residues. Trimming pared 1 base from V and 10 bases from J, leaving 20 bases between.

This sequence joins TRBV10-3 and TRBJ1-3; weak D call: TRBD1 (5 bases). This CDR3 has 18 amino acids. Germline CDR1 reads ENHRY; CDR2 reads SYGVKD. V was pared by 3 bases and J by 0 bases, with 18 bases between. This CDR3 reads CAISEQWGRQISGNTIYF. CDR3 DNA: TGTGCCATCAGTGAACAGTGGGGCCGACAGATCTCTGGAAACACCATATATTTT.

This chain uses TRBV7-9 with TRBJ2-7; D unresolved. The germline V gene encodes CDR1 SEHNR and CDR2 FQNEAQ (reference sequence). V lost 5 bases and J 7 bases, leaving 12 bases between the germline ends. The CDR3 runs to 12 residues. The CDR3 here is CASSGPYREQYF. As DNA, the CDR3 is TGTGCCAGCAGCGGTCCGTACCGGGAGCAGTACTTC. The whole variable domain, remainder taken from reference TRBV7-9 and TRBJ2-7, is DTGVSQNPRHKITKRGQNVTFRCDPISEHNRLYWYRQTLGQGPEFLTYFQNEAQLEKSRLLSDRFSAERPKGSFSTLEIQRTEQGDSAMYLCASSGPYREQYFGPGTRLTVT.

This clone was counted a few times. J is TRBJ1-2 and V is TRBV30; tentatively, D is TRBD1 (5 bases). The CDR3 extends over 15 amino acids. Per germline, CDR1 GTSNPN and CDR2 SVGIG (reference sequence). The V end lost 2 bases, the J end lost 4 bases, and 17 bases lay between the germline ends. The CDR3 loop reads CAWSHMAGLSYGYTF. In nucleotides, the CDR3 is TGTGCCTGGAGTCATATGGCAGGGCTAAGCTATGGCTACACCTTC.

This rearrangement joins TRBV28 to TRBJ1-2; D is possibly TRBD1 (5 bases). The ends were cut back, 2 bases at V and 8 bases at J, with 9 bases in the middle. Germline V CDR1 and CDR2: MDHEN, SYDVKM. The CDR3 sequence is 12 residues long. This chain's CDR3 is CASSLGRVGYTF. In nucleotides, the CDR3 is TGTGCCAGCAGTTTAGGCAGGGTCGGCTACACCTTC.

J is TRBJ1-4 and V is TRBV6-1, with D unresolved. CDR3 length: 13 amino acids. Trimming took off 3 bases at V and 2 bases at J, with 4 bases between the two ends. Germline V gives CDR1 MNHNS, CDR2 SASEGT. The CDR3 nucleotides are TGTGCCAGCAGTGACAGGACTAATGAAAAACTGTTTTTT. Amino acid sequence: CASSDRTNEKLFF.

The rearrangement uses TRBV6-5 and TRBJ2-7; 14 bases align to TRBD2. This CDR3 has 15 amino acids. Germline values: CDR1 MNHEY, CDR2 SVGAGI. Trimming cost V 6 bases and J 6 bases; bases outside gene matches: 7. CDR3: CASRPRLAGGSEQYF. The CDR3 bases are TGTGCCAGCAGGCCCCGACTAGCGGGAGGGTCCGAGCAGTACTTC.